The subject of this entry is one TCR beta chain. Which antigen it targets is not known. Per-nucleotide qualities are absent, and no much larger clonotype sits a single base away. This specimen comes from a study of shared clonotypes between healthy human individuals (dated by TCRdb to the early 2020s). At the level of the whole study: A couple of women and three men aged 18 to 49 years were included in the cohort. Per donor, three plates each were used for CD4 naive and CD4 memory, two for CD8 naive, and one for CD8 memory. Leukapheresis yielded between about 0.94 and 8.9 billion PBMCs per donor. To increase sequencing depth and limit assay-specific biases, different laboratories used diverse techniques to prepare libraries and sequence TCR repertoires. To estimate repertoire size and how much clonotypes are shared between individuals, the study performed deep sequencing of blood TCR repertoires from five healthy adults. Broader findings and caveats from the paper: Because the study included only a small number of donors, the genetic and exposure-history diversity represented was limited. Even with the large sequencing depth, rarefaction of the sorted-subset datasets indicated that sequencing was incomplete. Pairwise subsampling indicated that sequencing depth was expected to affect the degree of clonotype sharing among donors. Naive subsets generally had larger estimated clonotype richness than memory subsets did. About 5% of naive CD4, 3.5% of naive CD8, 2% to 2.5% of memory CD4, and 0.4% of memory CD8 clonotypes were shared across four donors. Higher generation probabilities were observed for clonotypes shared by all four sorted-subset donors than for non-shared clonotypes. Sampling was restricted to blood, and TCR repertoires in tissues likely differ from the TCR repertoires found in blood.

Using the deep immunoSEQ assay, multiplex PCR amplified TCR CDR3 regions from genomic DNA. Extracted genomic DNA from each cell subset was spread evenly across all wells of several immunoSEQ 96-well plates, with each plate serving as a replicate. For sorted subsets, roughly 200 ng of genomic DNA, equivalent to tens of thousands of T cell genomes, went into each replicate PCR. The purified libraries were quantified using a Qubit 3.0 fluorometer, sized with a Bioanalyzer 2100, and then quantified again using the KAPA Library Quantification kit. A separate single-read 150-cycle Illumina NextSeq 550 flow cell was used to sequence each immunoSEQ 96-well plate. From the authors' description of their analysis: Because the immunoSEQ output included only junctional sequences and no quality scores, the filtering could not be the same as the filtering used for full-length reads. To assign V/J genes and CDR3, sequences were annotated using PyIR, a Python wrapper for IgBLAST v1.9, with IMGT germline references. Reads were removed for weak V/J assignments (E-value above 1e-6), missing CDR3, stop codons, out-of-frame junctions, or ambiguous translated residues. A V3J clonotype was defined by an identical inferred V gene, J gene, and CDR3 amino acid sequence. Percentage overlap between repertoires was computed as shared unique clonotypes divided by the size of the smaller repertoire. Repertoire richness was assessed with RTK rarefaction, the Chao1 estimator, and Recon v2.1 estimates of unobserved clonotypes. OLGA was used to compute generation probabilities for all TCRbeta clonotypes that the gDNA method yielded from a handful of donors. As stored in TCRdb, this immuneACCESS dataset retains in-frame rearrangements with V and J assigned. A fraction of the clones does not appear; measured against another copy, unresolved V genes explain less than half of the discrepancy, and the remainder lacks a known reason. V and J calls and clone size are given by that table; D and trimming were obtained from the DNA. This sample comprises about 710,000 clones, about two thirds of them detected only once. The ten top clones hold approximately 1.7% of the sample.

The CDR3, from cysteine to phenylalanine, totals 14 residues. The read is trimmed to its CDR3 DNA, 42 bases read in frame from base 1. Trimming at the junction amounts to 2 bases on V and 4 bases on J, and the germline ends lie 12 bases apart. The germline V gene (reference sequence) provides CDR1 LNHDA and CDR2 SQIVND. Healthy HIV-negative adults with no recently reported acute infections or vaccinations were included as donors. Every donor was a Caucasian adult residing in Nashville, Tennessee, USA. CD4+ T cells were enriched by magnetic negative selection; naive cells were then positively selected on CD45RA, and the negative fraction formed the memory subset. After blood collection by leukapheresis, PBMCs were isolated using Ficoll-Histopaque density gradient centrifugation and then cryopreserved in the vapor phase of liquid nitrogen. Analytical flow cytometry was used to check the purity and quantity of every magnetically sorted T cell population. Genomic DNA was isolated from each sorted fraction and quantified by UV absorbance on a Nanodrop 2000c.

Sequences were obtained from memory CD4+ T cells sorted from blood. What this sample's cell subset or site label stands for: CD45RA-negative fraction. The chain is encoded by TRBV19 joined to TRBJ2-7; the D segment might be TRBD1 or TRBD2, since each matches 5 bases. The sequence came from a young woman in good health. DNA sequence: TGTGCCAGTAGTATACAGGGAGATCTATACGAGCAGTACTTC. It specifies CASSIQGDLYEQYF.